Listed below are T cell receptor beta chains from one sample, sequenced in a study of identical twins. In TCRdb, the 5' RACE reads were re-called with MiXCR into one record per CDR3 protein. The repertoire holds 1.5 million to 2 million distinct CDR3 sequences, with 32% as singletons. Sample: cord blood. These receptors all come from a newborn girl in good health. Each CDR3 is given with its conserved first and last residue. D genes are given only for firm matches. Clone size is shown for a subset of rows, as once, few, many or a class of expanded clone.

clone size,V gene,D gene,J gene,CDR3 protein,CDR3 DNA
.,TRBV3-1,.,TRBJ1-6,CASSQDGANSPLHF,TGTGCCAGCAGCCAAGACGGGGCGAATTCACCCCTCCACTTT
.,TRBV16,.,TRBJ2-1,CASSQTSSDLGEQFF,TGTGCCAGCAGCCAAACTTCTAGCGATCTAGGTGAGCAGTTCTTC
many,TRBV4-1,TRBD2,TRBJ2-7,CASSQTLAGTFYEQYF,TGCGCCAGCAGCCAGACCCTAGCGGGAACTTTCTACGAGCAGTACTTC
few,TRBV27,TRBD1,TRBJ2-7,CASSHRGRDEQYF,TGTGCCAGCAGTCACAGGGGGCGCGACGAGCAGTACTTC
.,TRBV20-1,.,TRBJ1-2,CSARERAYGYTF,TGCAGTGCTAGGGAAAGGGCCTATGGCTACACCTTC
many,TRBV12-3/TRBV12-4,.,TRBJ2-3,CASSFFGAGTDTQYF,TGTGCCAGCAGTTTTTTCGGGGCGGGCACAGATACGCAGTATTTT
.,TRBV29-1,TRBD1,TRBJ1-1,CSVGGTGAYTEAFF,TGCAGCGTTGGGGGGACAGGGGCCTACACTGAAGCTTTCTTT
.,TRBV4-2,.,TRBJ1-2,CASSPRAGHHYGYTF,TGTGCCAGCAGCCCGAGGGCAGGACACCACTATGGCTACACCTTC
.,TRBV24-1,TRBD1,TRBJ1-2,CATSGDRGGYTF,TGTGCCACCAGTGGTGACAGGGGTGGCTACACCTTC
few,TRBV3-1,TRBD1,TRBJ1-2,CASTRDSVANYGYTF,TGTGCCAGCACCCGGGACAGTGTAGCTAACTATGGCTACACCTTC
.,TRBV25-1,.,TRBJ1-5,CASIPRVVGNQPQHF,TGTGCCAGCATCCCCAGGGTTGTAGGCAATCAGCCCCAGCATTTT
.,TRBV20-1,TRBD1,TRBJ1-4,CSARKGQGATNEKLFF,TGCAGTGCTAGAAAGGGACAGGGTGCAACTAATGAAAAACTGTTTTTT
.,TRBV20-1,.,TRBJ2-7,CSARTTRHDEQYF,TGCAGTGCTAGGACCACCCGGCACGATGAGCAGTACTTC
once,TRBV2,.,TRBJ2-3,CASHISTDTQYF,TGTGCCAGCCATATTAGCACAGATACGCAGTATTTT
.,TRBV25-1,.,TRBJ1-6,CASSEVACNSPLHF,TGTGCCAGCAGTGAGGTCGCCTGTAATTCACCCCTCCACTTT
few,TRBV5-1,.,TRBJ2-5,CASSLDPVLETQYF,TGCGCCAGCAGCTTGGATCCGGTACTAGAGACCCAGTACTTC
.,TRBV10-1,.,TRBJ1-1,CASSESWGRTEAFF,TGCGCCAGCAGTGAGTCGTGGGGGCGCACTGAAGCTTTCTTT
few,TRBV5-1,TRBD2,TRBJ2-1,CASSLGPGLAGSYNEQFF,TGCGCCAGCAGCTTGGGGCCGGGACTAGCGGGATCGTACAATGAGCAGTTCTTC
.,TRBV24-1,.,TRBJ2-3,CAALLSLWDTDTQYF,TGTGCCGCCCTCCTGAGCCTTTGGGACACAGATACGCAGTATTTT
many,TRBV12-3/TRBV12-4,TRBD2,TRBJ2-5,CASSFKGLGGIQETQYF,TGTGCCAGCAGTTTTAAGGGACTAGGCGGGATCCAAGAGACCCAGTACTTC
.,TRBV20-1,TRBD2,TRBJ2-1,CSARDPPGVAGNEQFF,TGCAGTGCTAGAGATCCCCCGGGGGTAGCGGGAAATGAGCAGTTCTTC
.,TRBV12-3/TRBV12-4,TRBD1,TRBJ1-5,CASSRGQGVQPQHF,TGTGCCAGCAGCCGGGGACAGGGGGTTCAGCCCCAGCATTTT
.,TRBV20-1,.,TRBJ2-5,CSAMEETQYF,TGCAGTGCTATGGAAGAGACCCAGTACTTC
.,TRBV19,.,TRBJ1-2,CASSSGGSLFYGYTF,TGTGCCAGTAGTTCGGGGGGATCCCTCTTCTATGGCTACACCTTC
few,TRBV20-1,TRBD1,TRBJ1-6,CSARTTGTGAYNSPLHF,TGCAGTGCTAGAACTACCGGGACAGGGGCCTATAATTCACCCCTCCACTTT
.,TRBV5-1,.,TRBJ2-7,CASSSGRIYNEQYF,TGCGCCAGCAGCTCGGGACGGATCTACAATGAGCAGTACTTC
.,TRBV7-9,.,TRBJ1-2,CASSPEVAYGYTF,TGTGCCAGCAGCCCCGAGGTAGCCTATGGCTACACCTTC
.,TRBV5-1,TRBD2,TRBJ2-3,CASSLALAGATDTQYF,TGCGCCAGCAGCTTGGCACTAGCGGGGGCTACAGATACGCAGTATTTT
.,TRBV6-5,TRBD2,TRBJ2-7,CASSSQREVHYEQYF,TGTGCCAGTTCTTCCCAGCGGGAGGTCCACTACGAGCAGTACTTC
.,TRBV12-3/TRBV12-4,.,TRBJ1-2,CASSLYEIRTAANYGYTF,TGTGCCAGCAGTTTGTATGAGATTAGGACAGCGGCTAACTATGGCTACACCTTC
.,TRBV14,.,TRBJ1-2,CASSQGWSDNYGYTF,TGTGCCAGCAGCCAAGGGTGGTCAGATAACTATGGCTACACCTTC
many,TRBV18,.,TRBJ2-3,CASSPVPDTQYF,TGTGCCAGCAGCCCAGTCCCAGATACGCAGTATTTT
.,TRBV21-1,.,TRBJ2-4,CASRKQGALAKNIQYF,TGTGCCAGCAGAAAACAGGGGGCTCTAGCCAAAAACATTCAGTACTTC
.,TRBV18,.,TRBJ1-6,CASSKTGPNSPLHF,TGTGCCAGCTCCAAGACAGGTCCAAATTCACCCCTCCACTTT
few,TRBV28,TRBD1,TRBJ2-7,CASSLLRRGLSEQYF,TGTGCCAGCAGTTTACTCCGCAGGGGGCTTAGCGAGCAGTACTTC
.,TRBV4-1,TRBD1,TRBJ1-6,CASSQGQGSYNSPLHF,TGCGCCAGCAGCCAAGGACAGGGATCCTATAATTCACCCCTCCACTTT